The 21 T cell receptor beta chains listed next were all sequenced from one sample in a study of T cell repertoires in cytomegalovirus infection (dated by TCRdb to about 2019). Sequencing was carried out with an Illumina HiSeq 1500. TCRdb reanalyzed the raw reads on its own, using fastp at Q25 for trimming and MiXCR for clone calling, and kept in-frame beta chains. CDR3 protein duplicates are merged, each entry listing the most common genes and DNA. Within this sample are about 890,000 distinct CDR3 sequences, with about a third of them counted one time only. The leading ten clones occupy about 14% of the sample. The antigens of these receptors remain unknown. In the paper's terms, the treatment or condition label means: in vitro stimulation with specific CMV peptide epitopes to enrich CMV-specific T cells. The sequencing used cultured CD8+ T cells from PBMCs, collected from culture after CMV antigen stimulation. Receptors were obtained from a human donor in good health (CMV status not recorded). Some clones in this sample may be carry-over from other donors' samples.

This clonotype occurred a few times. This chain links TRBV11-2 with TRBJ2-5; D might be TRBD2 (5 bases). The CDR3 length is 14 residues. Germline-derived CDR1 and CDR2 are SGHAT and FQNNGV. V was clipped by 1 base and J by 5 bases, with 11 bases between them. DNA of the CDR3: TGTGCCAGCAGCTTAGTATCTAGCCGGGAGACCCAGTACTTC. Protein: CASSLVSSRETQYF.

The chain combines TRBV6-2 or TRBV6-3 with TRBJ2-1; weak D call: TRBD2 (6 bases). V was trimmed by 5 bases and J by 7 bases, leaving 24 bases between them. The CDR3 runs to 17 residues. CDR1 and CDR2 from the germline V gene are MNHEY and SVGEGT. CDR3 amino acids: CASSVFGTYFSGNEQFF. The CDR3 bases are TGTGCCAGCAGTGTTTTCGGGACTTATTTTTCGGGGAATGAGCAGTTCTTC.

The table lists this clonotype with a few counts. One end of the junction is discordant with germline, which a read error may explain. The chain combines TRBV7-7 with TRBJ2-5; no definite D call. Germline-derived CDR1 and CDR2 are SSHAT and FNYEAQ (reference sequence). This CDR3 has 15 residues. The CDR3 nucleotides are TGTGCTAGCAGCTTAGCAAACAGTCCCCAAGAGACCCAGTACTTC. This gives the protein CASSLANSPQETQYF.

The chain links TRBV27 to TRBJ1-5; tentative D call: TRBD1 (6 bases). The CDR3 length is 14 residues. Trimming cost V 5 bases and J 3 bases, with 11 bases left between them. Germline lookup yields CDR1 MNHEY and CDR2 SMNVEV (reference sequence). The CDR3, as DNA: TGTGCCAGCAGTGAGGGGGTCCCCAATCAGCCCCAGCATTTT. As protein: CASSEGVPNQPQHF.

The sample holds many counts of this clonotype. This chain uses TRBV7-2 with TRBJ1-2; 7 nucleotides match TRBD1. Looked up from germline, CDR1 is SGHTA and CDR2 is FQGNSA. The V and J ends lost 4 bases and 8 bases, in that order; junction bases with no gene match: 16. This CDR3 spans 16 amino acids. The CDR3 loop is CASSWDRSGSLWGYTF. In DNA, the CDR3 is TGTGCCAGCAGCTGGGACAGATCCGGCTCCCTATGGGGCTACACCTTC.

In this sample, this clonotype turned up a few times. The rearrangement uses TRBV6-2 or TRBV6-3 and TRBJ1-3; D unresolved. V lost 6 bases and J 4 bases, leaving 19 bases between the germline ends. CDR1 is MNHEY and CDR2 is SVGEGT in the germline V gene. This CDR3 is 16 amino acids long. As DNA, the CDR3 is TGTGCCAGCAGCCCCTTTTCGGAGCCCTCGGGAAACACCATATATTTT. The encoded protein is CASSPFSEPSGNTIYF.

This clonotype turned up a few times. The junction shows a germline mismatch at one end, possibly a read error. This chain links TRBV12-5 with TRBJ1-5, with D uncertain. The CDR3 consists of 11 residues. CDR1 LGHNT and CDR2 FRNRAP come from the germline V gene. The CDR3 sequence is CASGPNQPQHF. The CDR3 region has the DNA TGCGCCAGCGGCCCCAATCAGCCCCAGCATTTT.

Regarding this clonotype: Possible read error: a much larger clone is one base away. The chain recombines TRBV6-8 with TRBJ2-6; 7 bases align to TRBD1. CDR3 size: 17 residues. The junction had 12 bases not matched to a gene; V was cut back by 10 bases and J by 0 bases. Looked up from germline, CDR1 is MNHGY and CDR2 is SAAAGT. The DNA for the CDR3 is TGTGCCAACAGCTACTTTGACAGGGTCTCTGGGGCCAACGTCCTGACTTTC. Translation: CANSYFDRVSGANVLTF.

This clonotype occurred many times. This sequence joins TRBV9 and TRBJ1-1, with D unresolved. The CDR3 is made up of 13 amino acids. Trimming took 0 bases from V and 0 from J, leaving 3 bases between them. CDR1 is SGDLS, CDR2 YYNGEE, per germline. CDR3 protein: CASSVGMNTEAFF. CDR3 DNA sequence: TGTGCCAGCAGCGTAGGCATGAACACTGAAGCTTTCTTT.

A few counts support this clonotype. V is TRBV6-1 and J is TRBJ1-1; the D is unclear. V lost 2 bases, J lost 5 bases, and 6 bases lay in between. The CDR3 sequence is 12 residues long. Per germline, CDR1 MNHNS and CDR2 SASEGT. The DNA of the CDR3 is TGTGCCAGCAGTGAAATGGGGACTGAAGCTTTCTTT. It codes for CASSEMGTEAFF.

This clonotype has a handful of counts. CDR3 coding DNA: TGTGCCAGCAGCACAACTAGCGCCAGCACAGATACGCAGTATTTT. Residues: CASSTTSASTDTQYF. The V call is TRBV11-3, the J call TRBJ2-3; 7 nucleotides line up with TRBD2. The length of the CDR3 is 15 residues. V shed 5 bases and J 0 bases; nucleotides not matched to a gene: 5. CDR1 SGHNT and CDR2 YENEEA come from the germline V gene.

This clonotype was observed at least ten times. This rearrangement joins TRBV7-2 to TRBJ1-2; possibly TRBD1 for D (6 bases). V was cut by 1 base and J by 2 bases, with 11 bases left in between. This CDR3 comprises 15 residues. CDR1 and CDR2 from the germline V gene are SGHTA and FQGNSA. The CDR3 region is CASSLGVRGNYGYTF. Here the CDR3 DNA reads TGTGCCAGCAGCTTAGGCGTCAGGGGAAACTATGGCTACACCTTC.

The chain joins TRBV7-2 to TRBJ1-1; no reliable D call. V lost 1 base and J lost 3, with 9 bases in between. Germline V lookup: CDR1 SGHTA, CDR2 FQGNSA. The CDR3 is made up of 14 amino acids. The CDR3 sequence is CASSLDPLDTEAFF. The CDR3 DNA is TGTGCCAGCAGCTTAGACCCGCTGGACACTGAAGCTTTCTTT.

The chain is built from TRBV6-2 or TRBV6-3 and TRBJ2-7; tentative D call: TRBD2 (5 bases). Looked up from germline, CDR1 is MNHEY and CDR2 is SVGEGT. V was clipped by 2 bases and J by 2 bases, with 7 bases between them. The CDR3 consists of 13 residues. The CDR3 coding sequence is TGTGCCAGCAGTTACAACGGGGCCTACGAGCAGTACGTC. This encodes CASSYNGAYEQYV.

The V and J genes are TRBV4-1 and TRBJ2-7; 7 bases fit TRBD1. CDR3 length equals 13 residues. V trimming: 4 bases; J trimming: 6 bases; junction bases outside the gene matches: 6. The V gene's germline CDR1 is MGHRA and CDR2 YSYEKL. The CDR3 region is CASSPPGGREQYV. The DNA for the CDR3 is TGCGCCAGCAGCCCTCCAGGGGGTCGCGAGCAGTACGTC.

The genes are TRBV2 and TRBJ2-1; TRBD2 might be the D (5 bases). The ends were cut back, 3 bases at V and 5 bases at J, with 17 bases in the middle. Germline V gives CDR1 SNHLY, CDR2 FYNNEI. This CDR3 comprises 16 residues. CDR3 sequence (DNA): TGTGCCAGCAGTGACGCGGTCGAGACTATTCACAATGAGCAGTTCTTC. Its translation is CASSDAVETIHNEQFF.

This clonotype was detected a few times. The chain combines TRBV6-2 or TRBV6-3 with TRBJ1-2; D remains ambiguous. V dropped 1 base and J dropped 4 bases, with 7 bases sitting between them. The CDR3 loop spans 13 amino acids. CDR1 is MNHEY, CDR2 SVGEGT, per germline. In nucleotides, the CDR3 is TGTGCCAGCAGTTACTTTCCCAGCTATGGCTACACCTTC. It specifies CASSYFPSYGYTF.

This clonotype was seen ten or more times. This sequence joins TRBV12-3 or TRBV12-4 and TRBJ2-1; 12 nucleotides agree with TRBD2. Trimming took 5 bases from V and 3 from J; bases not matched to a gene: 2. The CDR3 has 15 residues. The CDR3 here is CASSQTSGGYNEQFF. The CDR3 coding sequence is TGTGCCAGCAGTCAGACTAGCGGGGGCTACAATGAGCAGTTCTTC.

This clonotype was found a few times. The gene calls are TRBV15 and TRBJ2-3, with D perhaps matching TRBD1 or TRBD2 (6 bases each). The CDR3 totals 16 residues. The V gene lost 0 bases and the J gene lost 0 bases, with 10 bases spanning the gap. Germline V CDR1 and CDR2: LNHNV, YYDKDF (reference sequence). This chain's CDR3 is CATSRDPGASTDTQYF. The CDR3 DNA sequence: TGTGCCACCAGCAGAGATCCGGGGGCAAGCACAGATACGCAGTATTTT.

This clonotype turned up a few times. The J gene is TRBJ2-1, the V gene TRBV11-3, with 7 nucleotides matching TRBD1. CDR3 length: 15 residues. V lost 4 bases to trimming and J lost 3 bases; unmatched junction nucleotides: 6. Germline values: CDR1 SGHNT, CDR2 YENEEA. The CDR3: CASSYRGGGYNEQFF. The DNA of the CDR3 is TGTGCCAGCAGCTATAGAGGGGGCGGCTACAATGAGCAGTTCTTC.

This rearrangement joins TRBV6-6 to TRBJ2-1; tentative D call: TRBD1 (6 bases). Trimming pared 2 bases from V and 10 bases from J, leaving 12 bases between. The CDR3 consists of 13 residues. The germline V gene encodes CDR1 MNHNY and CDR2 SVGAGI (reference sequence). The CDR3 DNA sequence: TGTGCCAGCAGTTACCGATCGACAGGCGAGCAGTTCTTC. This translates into CASSYRSTGEQFF.